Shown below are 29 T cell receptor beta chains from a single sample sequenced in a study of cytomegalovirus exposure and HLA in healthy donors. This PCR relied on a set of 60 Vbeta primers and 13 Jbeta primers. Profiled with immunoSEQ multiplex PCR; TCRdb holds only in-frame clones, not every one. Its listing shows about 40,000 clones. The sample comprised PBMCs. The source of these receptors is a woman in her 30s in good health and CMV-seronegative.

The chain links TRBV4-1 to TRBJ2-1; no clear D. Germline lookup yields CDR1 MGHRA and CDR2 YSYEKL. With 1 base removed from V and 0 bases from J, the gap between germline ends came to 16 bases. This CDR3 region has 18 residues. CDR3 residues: CASSQARALSSSYNEQFF. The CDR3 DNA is TGCGCCAGCAGCCAAGCTCGAGCTTTGTCTAGCTCCTACAATGAGCAGTTCTTC.

The CDR3 region has the DNA TGTGCCAGCATGTCCCGGACAGGACCTTACAATGAGCAGTTCTTC. Amino acids: CASMSRTGPYNEQFF. This chain connects TRBV6-1 to TRBJ2-1; 7 positions match TRBD1. The trim removed 7 bases at V and 4 bases at J, leaving 10 bases unmatched. Germline V gene data show CDR1 as MNHNS and CDR2 as SASEGT. The CDR3 loop spans 15 amino acids.

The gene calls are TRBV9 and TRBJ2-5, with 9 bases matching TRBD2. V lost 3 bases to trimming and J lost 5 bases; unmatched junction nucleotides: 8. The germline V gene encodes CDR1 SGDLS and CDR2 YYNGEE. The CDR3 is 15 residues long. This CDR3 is CASSAGGGRAETQYF. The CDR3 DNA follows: TGTGCCAGCAGCGCGGGGGGCGGGAGGGCCGAGACCCAGTACTTC.

CDR3 sequence reads: CSAKRSVTSSTDTQYF. The CDR3 DNA follows: TGCAGCGCTAAGCGGAGCGTTACGTCTAGCACAGATACGCAGTATTTT. This rearrangement joins TRBV29-1 to TRBJ2-3; possible D gene TRBD2, 5 bases. The CDR3 extends over 16 amino acids. Germline-derived CDR1 and CDR2 are SQVTM and ANQGSEA. Deletions cut 7 bases from V and 0 bases from J, with 20 bases between.

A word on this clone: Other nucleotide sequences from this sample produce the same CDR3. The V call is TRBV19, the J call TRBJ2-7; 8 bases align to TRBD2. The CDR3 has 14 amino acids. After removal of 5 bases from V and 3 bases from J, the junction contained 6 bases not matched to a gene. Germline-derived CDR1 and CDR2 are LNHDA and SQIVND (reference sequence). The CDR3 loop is CASSPGGKSYEQYF. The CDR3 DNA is TGTGCCAGTAGTCCGGGGGGGAAGAGCTACGAGCAGTACTTC.

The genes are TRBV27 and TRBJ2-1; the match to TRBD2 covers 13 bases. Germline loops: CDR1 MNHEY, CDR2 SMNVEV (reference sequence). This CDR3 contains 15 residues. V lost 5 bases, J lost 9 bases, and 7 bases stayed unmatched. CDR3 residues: CASSPGTSGVLEQFF. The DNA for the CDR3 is TGTGCCAGCAGTCCAGGGACTAGCGGGGTTCTTGAGCAGTTCTTC.

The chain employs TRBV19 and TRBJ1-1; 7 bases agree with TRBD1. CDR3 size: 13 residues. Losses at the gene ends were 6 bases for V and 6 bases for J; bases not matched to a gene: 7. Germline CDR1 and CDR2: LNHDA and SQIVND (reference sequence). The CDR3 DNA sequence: TGTGCCAGTAGCAGGGGGGCAGGGCCTGAAGCTTTCTTT. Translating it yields CASSRGAGPEAFF.

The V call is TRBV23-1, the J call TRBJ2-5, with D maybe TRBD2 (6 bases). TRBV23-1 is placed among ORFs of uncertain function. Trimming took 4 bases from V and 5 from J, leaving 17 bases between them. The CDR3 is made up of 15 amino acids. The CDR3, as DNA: TGCGCCAGCAGTCGTTGGAGGGTAAGAACGGAGACCCAGTACTTC. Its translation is CASSRWRVRTETQYF.

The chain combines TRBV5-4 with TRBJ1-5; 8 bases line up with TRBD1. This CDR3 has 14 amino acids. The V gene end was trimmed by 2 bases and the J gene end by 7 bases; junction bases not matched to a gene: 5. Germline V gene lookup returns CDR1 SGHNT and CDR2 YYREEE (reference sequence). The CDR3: CASSFQGAGQPQHF. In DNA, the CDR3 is TGTGCCAGCAGCTTTCAGGGGGCAGGACAGCCCCAGCATTTT.

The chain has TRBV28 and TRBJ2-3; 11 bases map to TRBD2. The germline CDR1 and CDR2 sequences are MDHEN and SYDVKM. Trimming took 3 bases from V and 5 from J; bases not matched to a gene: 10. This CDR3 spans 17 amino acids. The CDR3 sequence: CASSFTSGSSTLDTQYF. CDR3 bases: TGTGCCAGCAGTTTCACTAGCGGGAGCTCAACCCTAGATACGCAGTATTTT.

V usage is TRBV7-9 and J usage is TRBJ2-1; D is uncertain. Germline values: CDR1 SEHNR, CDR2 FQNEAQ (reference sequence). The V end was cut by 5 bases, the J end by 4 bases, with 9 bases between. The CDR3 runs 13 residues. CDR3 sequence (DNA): TGTGCCAGCAGCCGAGCCGATTACAATGAGCAGTTCTTC. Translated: CASSRADYNEQFF.

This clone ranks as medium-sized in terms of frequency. The CDR3 here is CASSPGTGEVDEQFF. For the CDR3, the DNA is TGTGCCAGCAGCCCAGGGACAGGGGAAGTCGATGAGCAGTTCTTC. This chain joins TRBV7-3 and TRBJ2-1, with TRBD1 matching over 10 bases. J was trimmed by 8 bases and V by 5 bases; bases with no gene match: 9. The CDR3 has 15 residues. CDR1 is SGHTA and CDR2 is FQGTGA in the germline V gene.

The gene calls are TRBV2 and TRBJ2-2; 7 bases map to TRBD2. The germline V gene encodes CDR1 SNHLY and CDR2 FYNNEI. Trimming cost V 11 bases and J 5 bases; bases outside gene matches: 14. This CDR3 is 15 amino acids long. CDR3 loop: CAGAAEGGLTGELFF. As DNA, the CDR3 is TGTGCCGGTGCCGCCGAGGGAGGGTTAACCGGGGAGCTGTTTTTT.

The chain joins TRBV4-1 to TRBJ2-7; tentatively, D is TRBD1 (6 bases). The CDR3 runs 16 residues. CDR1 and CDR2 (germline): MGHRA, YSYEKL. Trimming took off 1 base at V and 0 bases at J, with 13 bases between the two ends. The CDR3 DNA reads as TGCGCCAGCAGCCAAGTCGTCAGGGGACGCTCCTACGAGCAGTACTTC. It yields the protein CASSQVVRGRSYEQYF.

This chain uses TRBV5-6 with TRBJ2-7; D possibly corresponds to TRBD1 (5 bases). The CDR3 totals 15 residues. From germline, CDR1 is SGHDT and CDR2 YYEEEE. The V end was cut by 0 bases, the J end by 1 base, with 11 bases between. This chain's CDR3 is CASSLAGQGSYEQYF. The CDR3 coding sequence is TGTGCCAGCAGCTTGGCAGGGCAGGGATCCTACGAGCAGTACTTC.

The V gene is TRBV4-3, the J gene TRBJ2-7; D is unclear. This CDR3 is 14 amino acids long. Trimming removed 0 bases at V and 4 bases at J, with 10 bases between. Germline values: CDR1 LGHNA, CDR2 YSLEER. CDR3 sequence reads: CASSQESAQYEQYF. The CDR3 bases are TGCGCCAGCAGCCAAGAAAGCGCCCAATACGAGCAGTACTTC.

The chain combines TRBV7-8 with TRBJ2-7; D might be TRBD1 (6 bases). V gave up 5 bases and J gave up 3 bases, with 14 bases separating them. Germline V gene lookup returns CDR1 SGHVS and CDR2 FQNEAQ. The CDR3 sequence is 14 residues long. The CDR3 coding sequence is TGTGCCAGCAGCCAACGGGACAACATCTACGAGCAGTACTTC. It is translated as CASSQRDNIYEQYF.

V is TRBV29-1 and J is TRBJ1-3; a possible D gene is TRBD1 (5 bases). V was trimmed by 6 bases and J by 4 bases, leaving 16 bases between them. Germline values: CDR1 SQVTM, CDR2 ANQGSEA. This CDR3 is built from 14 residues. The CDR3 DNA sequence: TGCAGCGTCCTTTCGCAGGGTTGGGGAAACACCATATATTTT. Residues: CSVLSQGWGNTIYF. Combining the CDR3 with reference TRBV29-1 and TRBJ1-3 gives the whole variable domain SAVISQKPSRDICQRGTSLTIQCQVDSQVTMMFWYRQQPGQSLTLIATANQGSEATYESGFVIDKFPISRPNLTFSTLTVSNMSPEDSSIYLCSVLSQGWGNTIYFGEGSWLTVV.

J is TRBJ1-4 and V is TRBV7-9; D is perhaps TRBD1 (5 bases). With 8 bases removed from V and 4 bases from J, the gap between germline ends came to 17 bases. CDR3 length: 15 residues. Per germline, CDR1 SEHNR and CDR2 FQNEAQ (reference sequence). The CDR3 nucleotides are TGTGCCAGCGGGTCCGGGGGGGGAAGTAATGAAAAACTGTTTTTT. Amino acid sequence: CASGSGGGSNEKLFF.

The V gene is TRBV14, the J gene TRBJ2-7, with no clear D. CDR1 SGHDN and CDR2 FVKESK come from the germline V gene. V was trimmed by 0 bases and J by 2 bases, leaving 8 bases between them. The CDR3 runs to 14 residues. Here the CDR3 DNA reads TGTGCCAGCAGCCAAGATTTGGCAGCCTACGAGCAGTACTTC. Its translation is CASSQDLAAYEQYF. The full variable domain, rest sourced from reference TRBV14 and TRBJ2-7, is EAGVTQFPSHSVIEKGQTVTLRCDPISGHDNLYWYRRVMGKEIKFLLHFVKESKQDESGMPNNRFLAERTGGTYSTLKVQPAELEDSGVYFCASSQDLAAYEQYFGPGTRLTVT.

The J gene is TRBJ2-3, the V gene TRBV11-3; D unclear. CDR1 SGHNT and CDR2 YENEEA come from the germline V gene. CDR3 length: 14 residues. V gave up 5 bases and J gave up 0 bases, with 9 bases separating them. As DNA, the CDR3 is TGTGCCAGCAGCCCTCCGGTTAGCACAGATACGCAGTATTTT. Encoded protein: CASSPPVSTDTQYF.

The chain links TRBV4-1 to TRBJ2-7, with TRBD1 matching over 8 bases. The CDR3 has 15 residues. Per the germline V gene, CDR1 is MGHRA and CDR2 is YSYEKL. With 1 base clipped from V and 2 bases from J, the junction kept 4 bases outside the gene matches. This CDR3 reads CASSQGGQGAYEQYF. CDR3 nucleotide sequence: TGCGCCAGCAGCCAAGGAGGACAGGGAGCCTACGAGCAGTACTTC.

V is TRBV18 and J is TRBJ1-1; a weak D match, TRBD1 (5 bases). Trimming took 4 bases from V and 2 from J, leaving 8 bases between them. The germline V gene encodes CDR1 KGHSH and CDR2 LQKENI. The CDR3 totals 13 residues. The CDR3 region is CASSRDRNTEAFF. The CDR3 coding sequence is TGTGCCAGCTCACGCGACAGAAACACTGAAGCTTTCTTT.

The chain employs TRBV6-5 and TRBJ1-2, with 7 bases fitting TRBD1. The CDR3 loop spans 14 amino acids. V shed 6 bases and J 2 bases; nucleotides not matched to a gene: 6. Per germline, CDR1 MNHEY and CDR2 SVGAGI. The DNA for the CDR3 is TGTGCCAGCAGGATAGGAGGGGGCAACTATGGCTACACCTTC. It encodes CASRIGGGNYGYTF.

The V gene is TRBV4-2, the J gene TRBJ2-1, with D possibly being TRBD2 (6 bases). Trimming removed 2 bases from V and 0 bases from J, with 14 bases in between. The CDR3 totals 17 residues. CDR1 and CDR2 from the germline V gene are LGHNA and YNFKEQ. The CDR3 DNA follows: TGTGCCAGCAGCCAACCCAGCGGGCCGAGCTCCTACAATGAGCAGTTCTTC. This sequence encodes CASSQPSGPSSYNEQFF.

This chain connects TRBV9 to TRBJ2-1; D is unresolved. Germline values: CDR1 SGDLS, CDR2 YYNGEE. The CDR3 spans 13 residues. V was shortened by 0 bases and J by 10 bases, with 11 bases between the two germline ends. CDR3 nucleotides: TGTGCCAGCAGCGTAGTCCCAGGTCAGGAGCAGTTCTTC. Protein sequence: CASSVVPGQEQFF.

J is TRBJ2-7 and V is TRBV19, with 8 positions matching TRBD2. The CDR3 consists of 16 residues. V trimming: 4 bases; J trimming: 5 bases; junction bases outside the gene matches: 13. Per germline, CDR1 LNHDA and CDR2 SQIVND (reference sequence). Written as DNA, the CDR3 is TGTGCCAGTAGTACAACCGGGACTAGGATACTTCACGAGCAGTACTTC. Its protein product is CASSTTGTRILHEQYF.

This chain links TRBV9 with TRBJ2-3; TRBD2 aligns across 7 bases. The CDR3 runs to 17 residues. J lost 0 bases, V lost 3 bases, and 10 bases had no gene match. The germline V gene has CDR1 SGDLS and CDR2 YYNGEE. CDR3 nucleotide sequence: TGTGCCAGCAGCGCAAGAGACAATAGCGGGAGCACAGATACGCAGTATTTT. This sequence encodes CASSARDNSGSTDTQYF.

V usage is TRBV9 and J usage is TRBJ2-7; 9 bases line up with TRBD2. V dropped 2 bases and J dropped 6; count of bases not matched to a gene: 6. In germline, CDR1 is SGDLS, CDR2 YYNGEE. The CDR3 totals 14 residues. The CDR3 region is CASSVEIAGVEQYF. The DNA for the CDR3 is TGTGCCAGCAGCGTGGAGATAGCGGGAGTCGAGCAGTACTTC.